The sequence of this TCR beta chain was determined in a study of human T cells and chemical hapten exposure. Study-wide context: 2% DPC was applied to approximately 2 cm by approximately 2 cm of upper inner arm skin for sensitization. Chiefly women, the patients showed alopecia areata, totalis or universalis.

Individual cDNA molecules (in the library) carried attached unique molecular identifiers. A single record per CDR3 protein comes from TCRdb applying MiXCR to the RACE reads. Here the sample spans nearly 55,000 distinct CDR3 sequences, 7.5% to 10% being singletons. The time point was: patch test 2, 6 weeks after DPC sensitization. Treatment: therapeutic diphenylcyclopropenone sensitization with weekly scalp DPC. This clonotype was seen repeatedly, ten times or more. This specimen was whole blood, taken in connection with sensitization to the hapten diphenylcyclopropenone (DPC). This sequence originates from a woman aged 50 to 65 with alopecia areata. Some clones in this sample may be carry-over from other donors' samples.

In DNA, the CDR3 is TGTGCCAGCAGCCCCGGGACAGTCCCTGAAAAACTGTTTTTT. It codes for CASSPGTVPEKLFF. The rearrangement uses TRBV7-9 and TRBJ1-4; 7 bases map to TRBD1. The germline gives CDR1 SEHNR, CDR2 FQNEAQ (reference sequence). The junction had 7 bases not matched to a gene; V was cut back by 5 bases and J by 7 bases. CDR3 length: 14 amino acids.